This passage covers 17 T cell receptor beta chains from one sample sequenced in a study of beta chain features in type 1 diabetes. The isolated RNA, all of it, was reverse transcribed, so expressed TCRB transcripts were what got sequenced. Libraries were prepared by immunoSEQ multiplex PCR; TCRdb keeps only in-frame clonotypes and omits some of them. The sample lists 500,000 to 650,000 clones, around 12% occurring once. Study-wide results and caveats: Type 1 diabetes patients showed a moderate but significant shortening of TCRB CDR3s in all four CD4+ subsets.

These receptors are not linked to any known antigen. Material: naive CD4+ T cells from blood. These receptors all stem from a man in his thirties or forties with type 1 diabetes.

This clone showed up just a few times. This sequence joins TRBV10-3 and TRBJ1-2; D uncertain. This CDR3 is 14 amino acids long. V was trimmed by 6 bases and J by 2 bases, leaving 13 bases between them. Germline V gene lookup returns CDR1 ENHRY and CDR2 SYGVKD. CDR3 DNA: TGTGCCATCAGCCCTCCGGCCAGCAACTATGGCTACACCTTC. It translates to CAISPPASNYGYTF.

DNA of the CDR3: TGTGCCAGCAGCGAACTACAGGGCAATGAGCAGTTCTTC. Its protein product is CASSELQGNEQFF. This chain connects TRBV9 to TRBJ2-1; TRBD1 might be the D (6 bases). Germline-derived CDR1 and CDR2 are SGDLS and YYNGEE. V was cut by 3 bases and J by 6 bases, with 10 bases left in between. There are 13 residues in the CDR3.

This chain uses TRBV27 with TRBJ1-6, with D uncertain. This CDR3 has 14 amino acids. Trimming cost V 3 bases and J 3 bases, with 6 bases left between them. Germline V gene lookup returns CDR1 MNHEY and CDR2 SMNVEV (reference sequence). CDR3 nucleotide sequence: TGTGCCAGCAGTTTTAGGGACTATAATTCACCCCTCCACTTT. Amino acids: CASSFRDYNSPLHF.

The sample holds a few counts of this clone. This sequence joins TRBV5-4 and TRBJ1-2; D unresolved. The ends were cut back, 0 bases at V and 8 bases at J, with 17 bases in the middle. The V gene's germline CDR1 is SGHNT and CDR2 YYREEE (reference sequence). The CDR3 sequence is 15 residues long. CDR3 DNA: TGTGCCAGCAGCTTGGTCGGTGGCGCGGGGTTAGGCTACACCTTC. Translation: CASSLVGGAGLGYTF.

The chain links TRBV6-5 to TRBJ2-5, with D possibly being TRBD2 (6 bases). Deletions cut 1 base from V and 3 bases from J, with 9 bases between. The CDR3 sequence is 14 residues long. Germline assignment: CDR1 MNHEY and CDR2 SVGAGI. The CDR3 nucleotides read TGTGCCAGCAGTTACTGGGGGGAGGAAGAGACCCAGTACTTC. Amino acids: CASSYWGEEETQYF.

The V gene is TRBV9, the J gene TRBJ1-6, with 12 positions matching TRBD1. Germline loops: CDR1 SGDLS, CDR2 YYNGEE. The length of the CDR3 is 17 residues. V shed 3 bases and J 9 bases; nucleotides not matched to a gene: 10. DNA for the CDR3: TGTGCCAGCAGCGCCCCCGGGACAGGGGGCGAGGGTTCACCCCTCCACTTT. Its protein is CASSAPGTGGEGSPLHF.

The V call is TRBV10-3, the J call TRBJ1-2; D is uncertain. The CDR3 sequence is 14 residues long. Trimming took off 5 bases at V and 3 bases at J, with 13 bases between the two ends. Germline CDR1 and CDR2: ENHRY and SYGVKD. CDR3 loop: CAISSGLGDYGYTF. CDR3 nucleotide sequence: TGTGCCATCAGTTCCGGGTTAGGTGACTATGGCTACACCTTC.

The gene calls are TRBV30 and TRBJ1-5; TRBD1 might be the D (5 bases). V was shortened by 2 bases and J by 2 bases, with 10 bases between the two germline ends. The CDR3 loop spans 14 amino acids. Germline assignment: CDR1 GTSNPN and CDR2 SVGIG (reference sequence). The CDR3 bases are TGTGCCTGGAGTAGGGGCAACGGCAATCAGCCCCAGCATTTT. It yields the protein CAWSRGNGNQPQHF.

V gene TRBV27 combines with J gene TRBJ2-2, with D perhaps matching TRBD1 or TRBD2 (5 bases each). The CDR3 has 14 residues. V was cut by 6 bases and J by 4 bases, with 12 bases left in between. The germline CDR1 and CDR2 sequences are MNHEY and SMNVEV (reference sequence). CDR3: CASRRGAATGELFF. The CDR3 bases are TGTGCCAGCAGAAGAGGGGCAGCCACCGGGGAGCTGTTTTTT.

The chain uses TRBV7-9 and TRBJ2-2; D remains ambiguous. V was cut by 3 bases and J by 5 bases, with 19 bases left in between. Per germline, CDR1 SEHNR and CDR2 FQNEAQ (reference sequence). This CDR3 region has 17 residues. This chain's CDR3 is CASSFLSTTSWTGELFF. In DNA form, the CDR3 reads TGTGCCAGCAGCTTCCTGTCTACAACGTCATGGACCGGGGAGCTGTTTTTT.

The chain links TRBV25-1 to TRBJ1-2; TRBD1 might be the D (5 bases). The CDR3 runs 14 residues. The V gene lost 5 bases and the J gene lost 4 bases, with 14 bases spanning the gap. CDR1 MGHDK and CDR2 SYGVNS come from the germline V gene. The DNA of the CDR3 is TGTGCCAGCAGTCCGCACGGGGCGGGCTATGGCTACACCTTC. Protein sequence: CASSPHGAGYGYTF.

The chain joins TRBV30 to TRBJ2-4; no definite D call. The V gene lost 4 bases and the J gene lost 1 base, with 8 bases spanning the gap. Germline lookup yields CDR1 GTSNPN and CDR2 SVGIG (reference sequence). CDR3 length equals 13 residues. CDR3 coding DNA: TGTGCCTGGAATGAGGTGGCCAAAAACATTCAGTACTTC. It is translated as CAWNEVAKNIQYF.

The V gene is TRBV29-1, the J gene TRBJ1-2; 8 positions match TRBD1. CDR1 is SQVTM, CDR2 ANQGSEA, per germline. With V trimmed by 6 bases and J by 3 bases, 6 bases remained unmatched. This CDR3 spans 13 amino acids. The CDR3 loop is CSVTTGEDYGYTF. In nucleotides, the CDR3 is TGCAGCGTCACGACAGGGGAGGACTATGGCTACACCTTC.

This clone was detected a few times. The V gene is TRBV7-2, the J gene TRBJ2-3; TRBD1 aligns across 9 bases. Germline CDR1 reads SGHTA; CDR2 reads FQGNSA. With 0 bases clipped from V and 5 bases from J, the junction kept 6 bases outside the gene matches. The CDR3 runs to 16 residues. As DNA, the CDR3 is TGTGCCAGCAGCTTAGCAAACAGGGGGCGCGGAGATACGCAGTATTTT. Protein: CASSLANRGRGDTQYF.

This clone has only a few counts. The CDR3 is CASSLTDSLYGYTF. CDR3 nucleotide sequence: TGTGCCAGCAGCTTGACGGACAGCCTCTATGGCTACACCTTC. The rearrangement joins TRBV4-2 to TRBJ1-2; a weak D match, TRBD1 (6 bases). The V gene's germline CDR1 is LGHNA and CDR2 YNFKEQ. The CDR3 sequence is 14 residues long. V gave up 5 bases and J gave up 4 bases, with 14 bases separating them.

This clone was counted between two and nine times. The chain is built from TRBV28 and TRBJ1-6; 7 nucleotides match TRBD1. From germline, CDR1 is MDHEN and CDR2 SYDVKM. The CDR3 contains 15 residues. The V segment lost 5 bases and the J segment 4 bases; nucleotides outside the gene matches: 5. CDR3 DNA sequence: TGTGCCAGCAGTACGAACAGGGGTTATAATTCACCCCTCCACTTT. Its protein is CASSTNRGYNSPLHF.

This clone was counted a few times. Its ends do not fully match the called genes, so a read error is possible. The chain joins TRBV5-5 to TRBJ2-3, with 10 bases identical to TRBD2. CDR3 length equals 15 residues. CDR1 is SGHKS and CDR2 is YYEKEE in the germline V gene (reference sequence). CDR3 sequence (DNA): TGTGCCAGCAGCCTAGCGGGGGCCGCCACATATACGCAGTATTTT. This encodes CASSLAGAATYTQYF.